Listed below are T cell receptor beta chains from one sample, sequenced in a study of blood T cells in healthy people across ages. TCRdb itself ran the 5' RACE reads through MiXCR, one entry per CDR3 protein. The data show roughly 1,100,000 distinct CDR3 sequences, around 27% seen once. The same data also contributed to another study, on T cells of mothers and their children.

Sequencing used blood. The receptor set was obtained from a girl between 2 and 10 years old in good health. The CDR3 runs from the conserved cysteine through the conserved F or W. The order of the fields is CDR3 length, V gene, J gene, clone size, D gene, CDR3 protein, CDR3 DNA. D genes are given only for firm matches. For some rows the clone size is stated as once, few or many, or as a class when expanded; others skip it.

14	TRBV4-2	TRBJ1-1	.	.	CASSQVAENTEAFF	TGTGCCAGCAGCCAAGTCGCGGAGAACACTGAAGCTTTCTTT
15	TRBV29-1	TRBJ2-3	few	TRBD2	CSAAPGLGERDTQYF	TGCAGCGCTGCCCCGGGACTAGGGGAGCGGGATACGCAGTATTTT
14	TRBV27	TRBJ2-1	.	.	CASRLHGVYNEQFF	TGTGCCAGCAGACTCCACGGCGTCTACAATGAGCAGTTCTTC
14	TRBV12-3/TRBV12-4	TRBJ1-1	.	.	CASSLVTSTTEAFF	TGTGCCAGCAGTTTAGTGACGTCGACCACTGAAGCTTTCTTT
19	TRBV11-2	TRBJ1-1	.	.	CASSRIYPPGGESNTEAFF	TGTGCCAGCAGCCGCATCTATCCCCCGGGGGGGGAGTCGAACACTGAAGCTTTCTTT
14	TRBV29-1	TRBJ2-1	few	TRBD2	CSVAGQREYNEQFF	TGCAGCGTGGCCGGCCAGCGGGAGTACAATGAGCAGTTCTTC
12	TRBV20-1	TRBJ2-5	.	TRBD1	CSARDEGTVKYF	TGCAGTGCTAGAGATGAGGGGACAGTGAAGTACTTC
16	TRBV12-3/TRBV12-4	TRBJ2-5	few	.	CASSSGRSGSQETQYF	TGTGCCAGCAGTTCCGGTCGGAGCGGGTCCCAAGAGACCCAGTACTTC
13	TRBV27	TRBJ1-3	.	.	CASSPMAGNTIYF	TGTGCCAGCAGCCCTATGGCAGGGAACACCATATATTTT
16	TRBV2	TRBJ2-1	.	TRBD1	CASSGRTGTGEGEQFF	TGTGCCAGCAGCGGCCGCACCGGGACAGGGGAAGGTGAGCAGTTCTTC
16	TRBV4-3	TRBJ1-4	many	TRBD1	CASSQVAGTGSQKLFF	TGCGCCAGCAGCCAAGTGGCCGGGACAGGGTCCCAAAAACTGTTTTTT
13	TRBV9	TRBJ1-2	.	.	CASSVGHNYGYTF	TGTGCCAGCAGCGTAGGACATAACTATGGCTACACCTTC
15	TRBV7-9	TRBJ1-1	.	.	CASSLGPVMNTEAFF	TGTGCCAGCAGCTTAGGACCCGTGATGAACACTGAAGCTTTCTTT
15	TRBV6-1	TRBJ1-5	.	.	CASSVEGVSNQPQHF	TGTGCCAGCAGTGTGGAAGGGGTTAGCAATCAGCCCCAGCATTTT
19	TRBV6-5	TRBJ2-2	few	TRBD2	CASSYSGTSGGSNTGELFF	TGTGCCAGCAGTTACTCTGGGACTAGCGGGGGCTCGAACACCGGGGAGCTGTTTTTT
13	TRBV29-1	TRBJ2-4	.	.	CSVRLWAKDIQYF	TGCAGCGTTCGCCTTTGGGCCAAAGACATTCAGTACTTC
17	TRBV5-1	TRBJ2-7	.	TRBD1	CASSWDRALPPAYEQYF	TGCGCCAGCAGCTGGGACAGGGCCCTACCCCCTGCCTACGAGCAGTACTTC
14	TRBV2	TRBJ2-7	.	TRBD1	CASSDGTGIREQYF	TGTGCCAGCAGTGATGGGACAGGGATTCGCGAGCAGTACTTC
14	TRBV7-9	TRBJ2-7	.	.	CASHGATTSYEQYF	TGTGCCAGTCACGGGGCAACTACTTCCTACGAGCAGTACTTC
14	TRBV7-2	TRBJ1-5	.	.	CASSHDGTNQPQHF	TGTGCCAGCAGCCACGATGGGACCAATCAGCCCCAGCATTTT
15	TRBV28	TRBJ2-2	.	.	CASSLLGQYTGELFF	TGTGCCAGCAGTTTATTAGGACAGTACACCGGGGAGCTGTTTTTT
15	TRBV4-1	TRBJ2-4	.	.	CASSQVGTGRPIQYF	TGCGCCAGCAGCCAAGTTGGTACAGGGAGACCCATTCAGTACTTC
19	TRBV4-2	TRBJ2-3	few	.	CASSQEQGGGTYTRNTQYF	TGTGCCAGCAGCCAAGAGCAGGGTGGAGGGACCTACACCCGGAATACGCAGTATTTT
13	TRBV9	TRBJ2-2	few	.	CASSTGTTGELFF	TGTGCCAGCTCAACCGGGACGACCGGGGAGCTGTTTTTT
15	TRBV11-3	TRBJ2-7	.	TRBD2	CASSPAGGKVNEQYF	TGTGCCAGCAGCCCTGCGGGGGGGAAGGTCAACGAGCAGTACTTC
12	TRBV10-3	TRBJ1-6	.	.	CASREEDSPLHF	TGTGCCAGCAGGGAAGAAGATTCACCCCTCCACTTT
16	TRBV11-2	TRBJ1-3	.	.	CASSLNPSISGNTIYF	TGTGCCAGCAGCCTGAACCCAAGCATCTCTGGAAACACCATATATTTT
11	TRBV5-1	TRBJ2-1	.	.	CASGQLNEQFF	TGCGCCAGCGGGCAATTAAATGAGCAGTTCTTC
14	TRBV4-1	TRBJ2-5	few	.	CASSPIETEETQYF	TGCGCCAGCAGCCCGATAGAGACGGAGGAGACCCAGTACTTC
14	TRBV29-1	TRBJ2-3	.	.	CSAAVGQGTDTQYF	TGCAGCGCCGCGGTTGGGCAGGGGACAGATACGCAGTATTTT
15	TRBV7-9	TRBJ2-3	.	TRBD1	CASSFDRGMKDTQYF	TGTGCCAGCAGCTTCGACAGGGGGATGAAAGATACGCAGTATTTT
15	TRBV29-1	TRBJ1-2	.	TRBD1	CSVRTGTGVSYGYTF	TGCAGCGTTAGAACCGGGACAGGGGTTAGCTATGGCTACACCTTC
15	TRBV6-2/TRBV6-3	TRBJ2-3	few	TRBD2	CASRRTSGGTDTQYF	TGTGCCAGCAGGAGGACTAGCGGGGGCACAGATACGCAGTATTTT
14	TRBV18	TRBJ2-2	.	.	CASSTGWNTGELFF	TGTGCCAGCTCAACAGGGTGGAACACCGGGGAGCTGTTTTTT
16	TRBV6-1	TRBJ1-2	few	TRBD1	CASSPSGQGNFYGYTF	TGTGCCAGCAGTCCTTCGGGACAGGGGAATTTCTATGGCTACACCTTC
16	TRBV14	TRBJ2-3	few	.	CASSQEFNGWTDTQYF	TGTGCCAGCAGCCAAGAGTTTAACGGCTGGACGGATACGCAGTATTTT
12	TRBV29-1	TRBJ1-1	.	.	CSVLGAGTEAFF	TGCAGCGTTCTTGGGGCAGGCACTGAAGCTTTCTTT
13	TRBV6-5	TRBJ2-2	few	.	CASSPKNTGERFF	TGTGCCAGCAGTCCCAAGAACACCGGGGAGCGGTTTTTT